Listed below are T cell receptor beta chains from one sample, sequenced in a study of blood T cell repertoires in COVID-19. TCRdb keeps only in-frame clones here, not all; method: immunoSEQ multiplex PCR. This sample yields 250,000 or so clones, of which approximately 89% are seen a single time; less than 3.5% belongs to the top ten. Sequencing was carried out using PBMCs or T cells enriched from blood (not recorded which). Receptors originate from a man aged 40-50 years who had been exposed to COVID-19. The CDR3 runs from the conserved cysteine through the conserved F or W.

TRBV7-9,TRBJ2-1,CASSSAIIANEQFF
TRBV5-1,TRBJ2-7,CASSSGQGGTYEQYF
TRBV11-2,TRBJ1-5,CASSFEGGPYQPQHF
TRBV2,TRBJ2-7,CASSVHRTSYEQYF
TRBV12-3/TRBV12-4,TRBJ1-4,CASSLGGNEKLFF
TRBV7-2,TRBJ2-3,CASSQLARSKYF
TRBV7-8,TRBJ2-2,CASSLPLLGRRAGELFF
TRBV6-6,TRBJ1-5,CASSRVDGGYNQPQHF
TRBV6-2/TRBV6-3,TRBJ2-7,CASSLRGQGAPYEQYF
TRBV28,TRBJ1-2,CASSPPRTGYYGYTF
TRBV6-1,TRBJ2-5,CASSEWSGSYQETQYF
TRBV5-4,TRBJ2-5,CASSLGSRAGGRETQYF
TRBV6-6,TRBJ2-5,CASRRDGGETQYF
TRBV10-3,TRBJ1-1,CAITEDKNTEAFF
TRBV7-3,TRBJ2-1,CASSSFSLDEQFF
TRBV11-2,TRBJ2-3,CASSLVSGTDTQYF
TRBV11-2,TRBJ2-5,CASSSWDRQETQYF
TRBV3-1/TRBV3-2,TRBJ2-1,CASSLAGGFNEQFF
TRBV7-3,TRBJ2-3,CASSSARMGSSADTQYF
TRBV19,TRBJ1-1,CASILTGFGTEAFF
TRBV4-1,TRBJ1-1,CASSQDLDWQRGSDTEAFF
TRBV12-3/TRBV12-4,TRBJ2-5,CASSSLAKETQYF
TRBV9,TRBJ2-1,CASTLGGVGSINEQFF
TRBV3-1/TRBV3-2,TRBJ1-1,CASRTGGANTEAFF
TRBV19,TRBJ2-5,CASSIISVTGGETQYF
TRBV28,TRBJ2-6,CASRKGGSGANVLTF
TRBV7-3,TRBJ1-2,CASSLTDINWTGRYYGYTF
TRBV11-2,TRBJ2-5,CASSSYSQETQYF
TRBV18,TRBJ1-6,CASSPQGQENSPLHF
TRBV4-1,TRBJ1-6,CASSQATEGGVSRSPLHF
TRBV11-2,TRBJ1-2,CASSFGASGYTF